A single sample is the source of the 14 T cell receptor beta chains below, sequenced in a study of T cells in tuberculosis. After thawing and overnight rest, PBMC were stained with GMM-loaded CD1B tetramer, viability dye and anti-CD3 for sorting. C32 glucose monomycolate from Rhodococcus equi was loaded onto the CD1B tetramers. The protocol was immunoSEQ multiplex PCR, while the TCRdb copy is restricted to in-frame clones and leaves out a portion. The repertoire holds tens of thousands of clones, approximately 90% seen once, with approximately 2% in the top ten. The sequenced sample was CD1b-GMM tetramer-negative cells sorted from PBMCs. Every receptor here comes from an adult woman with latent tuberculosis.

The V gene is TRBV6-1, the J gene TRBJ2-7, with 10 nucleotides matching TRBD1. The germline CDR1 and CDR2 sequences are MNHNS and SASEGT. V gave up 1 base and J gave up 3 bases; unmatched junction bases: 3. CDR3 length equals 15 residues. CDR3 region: CASSEDGDRGYEQYV. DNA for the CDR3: TGTGCCAGCAGTGAAGATGGGGACAGGGGCTACGAGCAGTACGTC.

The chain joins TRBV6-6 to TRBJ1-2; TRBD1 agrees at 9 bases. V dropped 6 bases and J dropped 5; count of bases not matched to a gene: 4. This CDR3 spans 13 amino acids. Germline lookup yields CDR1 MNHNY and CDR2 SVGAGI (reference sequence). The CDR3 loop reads CASRRGQGYGYTF. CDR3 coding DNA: TGTGCCAGCAGGCGAGGACAGGGGTATGGCTACACCTTC.

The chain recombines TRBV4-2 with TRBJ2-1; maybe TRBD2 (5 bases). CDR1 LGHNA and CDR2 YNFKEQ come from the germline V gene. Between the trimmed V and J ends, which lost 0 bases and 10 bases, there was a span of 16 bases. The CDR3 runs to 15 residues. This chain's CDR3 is CASSQEKSSPGEQFF. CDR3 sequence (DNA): TGTGCCAGCAGCCAAGAGAAGTCTAGCCCGGGGGAGCAGTTCTTC.

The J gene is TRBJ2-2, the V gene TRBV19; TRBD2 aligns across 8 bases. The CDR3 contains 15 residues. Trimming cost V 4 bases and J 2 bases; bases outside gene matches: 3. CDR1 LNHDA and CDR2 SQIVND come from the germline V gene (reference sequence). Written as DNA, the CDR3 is TGTGCCAGTAGTAAGACTAGCGTAAACACCGGGGAGCTGTTTTTT. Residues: CASSKTSVNTGELFF. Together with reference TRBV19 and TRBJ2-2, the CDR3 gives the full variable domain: DGGITQSPKYLFRKEGQNVTLSCEQNLNHDAMYWYRQDPGQGLRLIYYSQIVNDFQKGDIAEGYSVSREKKESFPLTVTSAQKNPTAFYLCASSKTSVNTGELFFGEGSRLTVL.

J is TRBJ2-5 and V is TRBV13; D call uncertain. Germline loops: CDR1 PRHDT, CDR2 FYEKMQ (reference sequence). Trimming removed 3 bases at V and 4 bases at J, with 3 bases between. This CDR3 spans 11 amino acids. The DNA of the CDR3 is TGTGCCAGCAGCTTTCGAGAGACCCAGTACTTC. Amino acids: CASSFRETQYF. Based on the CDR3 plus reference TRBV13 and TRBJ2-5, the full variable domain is AAGVIQSPRHLIKEKRETATLKCYPIPRHDTVYWYQQGPGQDPQFLISFYEKMQSDKGSIPDRFSAQQFSDYHSELNMSSLELGDSALYFCASSFRETQYFGPGTRLLVL.

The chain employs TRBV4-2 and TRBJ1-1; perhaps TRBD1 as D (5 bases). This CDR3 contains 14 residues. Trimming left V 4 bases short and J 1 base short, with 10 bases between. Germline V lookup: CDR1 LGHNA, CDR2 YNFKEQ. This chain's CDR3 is CASSPTTENTEAFF. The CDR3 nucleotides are TGTGCCAGCAGCCCAACGACAGAGAACACTGAAGCTTTCTTT.

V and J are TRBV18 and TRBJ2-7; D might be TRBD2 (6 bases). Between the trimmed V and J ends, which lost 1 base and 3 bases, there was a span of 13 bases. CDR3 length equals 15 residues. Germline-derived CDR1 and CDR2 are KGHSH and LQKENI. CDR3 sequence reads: CASSPLPGDSYEQYF. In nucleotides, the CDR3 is TGTGCCAGCTCACCACTACCGGGAGACAGCTACGAGCAGTACTTC.

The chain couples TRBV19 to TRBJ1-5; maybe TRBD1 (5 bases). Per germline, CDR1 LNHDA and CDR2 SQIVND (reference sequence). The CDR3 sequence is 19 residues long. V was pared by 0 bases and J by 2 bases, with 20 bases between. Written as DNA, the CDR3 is TGTGCCAGTAGTATAGATGGACGGCAGGGTATCGGAGGCAATCAGCCCCAGCATTTT. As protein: CASSIDGRQGIGGNQPQHF.

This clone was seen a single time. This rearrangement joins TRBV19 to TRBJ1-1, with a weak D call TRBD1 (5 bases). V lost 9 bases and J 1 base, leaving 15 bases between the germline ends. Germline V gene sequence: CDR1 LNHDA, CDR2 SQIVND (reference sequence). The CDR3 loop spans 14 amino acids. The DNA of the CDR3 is TGTGCCAGCCTCCGCGGGGGACGGAACACTGAAGCTTTCTTT. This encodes CASLRGGRNTEAFF. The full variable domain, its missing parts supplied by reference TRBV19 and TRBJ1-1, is DGGITQSPKYLFRKEGQNVTLSCEQNLNHDAMYWYRQDPGQGLRLIYYSQIVNDFQKGDIAEGYSVSREKKESFPLTVTSAQKNPTAFYLCASLRGGRNTEAFFGQGTRLTVV.

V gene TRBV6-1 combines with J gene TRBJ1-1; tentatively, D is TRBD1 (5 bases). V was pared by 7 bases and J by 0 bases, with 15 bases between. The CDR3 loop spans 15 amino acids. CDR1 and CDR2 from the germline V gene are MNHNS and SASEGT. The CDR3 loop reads CASIPTVPMNTEAFF. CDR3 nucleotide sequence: TGTGCCAGCATTCCGACAGTACCCATGAACACTGAAGCTTTCTTT.

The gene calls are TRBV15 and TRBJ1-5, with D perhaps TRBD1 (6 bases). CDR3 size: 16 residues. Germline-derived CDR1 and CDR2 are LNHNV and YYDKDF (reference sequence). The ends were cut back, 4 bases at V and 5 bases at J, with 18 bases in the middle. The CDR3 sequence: CATSIMGGLEDQPQHF. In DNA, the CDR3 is TGTGCCACCAGCATCATGGGGGGGCTCGAGGATCAGCCCCAGCATTTT.

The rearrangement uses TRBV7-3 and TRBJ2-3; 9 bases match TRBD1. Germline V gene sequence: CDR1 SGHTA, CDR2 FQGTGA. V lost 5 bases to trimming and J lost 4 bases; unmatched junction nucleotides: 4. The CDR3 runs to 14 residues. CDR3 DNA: TGTGCCAGCAGCAATACAGGGGGCGCAGATACGCAGTATTTT. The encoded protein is CASSNTGGADTQYF. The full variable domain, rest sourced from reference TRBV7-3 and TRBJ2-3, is GAGVSQTPSNKVTEKGKYVELRCDPISGHTALYWYRQSLGQGPEFLIYFQGTGAADDSGLPNDRFFAVRPEGSVSTLKIQRTERGDSAVYLCASSNTGGADTQYFGPGTRLTVL.

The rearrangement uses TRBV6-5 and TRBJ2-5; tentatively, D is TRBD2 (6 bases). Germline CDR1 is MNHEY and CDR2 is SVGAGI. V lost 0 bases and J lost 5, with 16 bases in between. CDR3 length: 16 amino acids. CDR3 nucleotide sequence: TGTGCCAGCAGTTACTCACCGGGACTTGTGACGGAGACCCAGTACTTC. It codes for CASSYSPGLVTETQYF.

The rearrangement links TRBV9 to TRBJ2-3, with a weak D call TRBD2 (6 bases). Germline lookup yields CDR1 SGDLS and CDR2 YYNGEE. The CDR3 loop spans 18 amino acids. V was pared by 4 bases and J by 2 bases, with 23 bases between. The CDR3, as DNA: TGTGCCAGCAGCAATCCCCCTCCCTTAGCGGAATCCACAGATACGCAGTATTTT. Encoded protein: CASSNPPPLAESTDTQYF.